One and the same sample provided the 13 T cell receptor beta chains below, sequenced in a study of T cells after yellow fever vaccination. From the 5' RACE reads, TCRdb called clonotypes with MiXCR, one entry per CDR3 protein. The sample includes under 400,000 distinct CDR3 sequences, under 14% of them seen just once. Material: PBMCs, obtained on the day of the first yellow fever vaccination. Every receptor here comes from a man aged 18 to 30 who received the YFV17D yellow fever vaccine.

This clonotype was seen more than once but under ten times. The gene calls are TRBV3-1 and TRBJ1-2; 8 nucleotides match TRBD1. This CDR3 is 14 amino acids long. Trimming removed 4 bases from V and 7 bases from J; junction bases left unmatched: 8. Germline loops: CDR1 LGHDT, CDR2 YNNKEL (reference sequence). The CDR3 DNA reads as TGTGCCAGCAGCCGACGGGACAGGACCGGTGGCTACACCTTC. It specifies CASSRRDRTGGYTF.

This clonotype was found a few times. The J gene is TRBJ1-4, the V gene TRBV5-1; D ambiguous. Germline CDR1 is SGHRS and CDR2 is YFSETQ. V lost 4 bases and J lost 12, with 19 bases in between. The CDR3 is made up of 14 amino acids. The CDR3: CASSIEPNKFELFF. CDR3 sequence (DNA): TGCGCCAGCAGCATCGAACCAAACAAGTTTGAACTGTTTTTT.

The table lists this clonotype with many counts. The chain combines TRBV11-3 with TRBJ2-1; 9 positions agree with TRBD2. The ends lost 1 base at V and 6 bases at J; junction bases unmatched: 7. CDR3 size: 16 residues. Germline V gene sequence: CDR1 SGHNT, CDR2 YENEEA. CDR3 nucleotide sequence: TGTGCCAGCAGCTTAGTCGGCGGGGGGGCCGGCAATGAGCAGTTCTTC. This translates into CASSLVGGGAGNEQFF.

This chain links TRBV4-3 with TRBJ2-5; D gene unclear. Germline-derived CDR1 and CDR2 are LGHNA and YSLEER. Trimming removed 0 bases at V and 5 bases at J, with 19 bases between. This CDR3 spans 17 amino acids. This CDR3 reads CASSQEVPGRGSETQYF. In DNA form, the CDR3 reads TGCGCCAGCAGCCAAGAAGTCCCTGGACGCGGATCCGAGACCCAGTACTTC.

In its sample, this clonotype was seen many times. V is TRBV12-3 or TRBV12-4 and J is TRBJ2-3; TRBD2 might be the D (6 bases). The V gene lost 3 bases and the J gene lost 0 bases, with 7 bases spanning the gap. This CDR3 contains 14 residues. This chain's CDR3 is CASSFAGSTDTQYF. CDR3 nucleotide sequence: TGTGCCAGCAGTTTCGCGGGAAGCACAGATACGCAGTATTTT.

The chain employs TRBV7-8 and TRBJ1-2; TRBD1 is a possible D gene (5 bases). The V gene's germline CDR1 is SGHVS and CDR2 FQNEAQ. The CDR3 runs 15 residues. V was pared by 5 bases and J by 4 bases, with 17 bases between. CDR3 sequence: CASSPPRGASYGYTF. CDR3 DNA: TGTGCCAGCAGCCCCCCGAGGGGAGCGAGCTATGGCTACACCTTC.

The rearrangement uses TRBV5-6 and TRBJ2-2; D remains unclear. Germline loops: CDR1 SGHDT, CDR2 YYEEEE. The CDR3 totals 15 residues. Trimming pared 0 bases from V and 4 bases from J, leaving 10 bases between. CDR3 amino acids: CASSLGALTTGELFF. For the CDR3, the DNA is TGTGCCAGCAGCTTGGGCGCCCTAACCACCGGGGAGCTGTTTTTT.

The chain has TRBV6-8 and TRBJ1-2; TRBD1 is a possible D gene (6 bases). The V gene's germline CDR1 is MNHGY and CDR2 SAAAGT. The germline V and J ends were trimmed by 0 bases and 9 bases, with 14 bases remaining between them. The CDR3 totals 14 residues. The CDR3 DNA reads as TGTGCCAGCAGTTACTCGGATTCACAGGGTAGCTACACCTTC. It encodes CASSYSDSQGSYTF.

In its sample, this clonotype was seen many times. The chain uses TRBV4-2 and TRBJ1-4, with D tentatively TRBD1 (5 bases). This CDR3 is built from 17 residues. Trimming removed 0 bases at V and 6 bases at J, with 17 bases between. Germline CDR1 reads LGHNA; CDR2 reads YNFKEQ. This chain's CDR3 is CASSQDPAQAGDEKLFF. As DNA, the CDR3 is TGTGCCAGCAGCCAAGATCCGGCACAGGCCGGGGATGAAAAACTGTTTTTT.

This rearrangement joins TRBV4-1 to TRBJ2-5, with D tentatively TRBD1 (5 bases). With 4 bases removed from V and 2 bases from J, the gap between germline ends came to 11 bases. The length of the CDR3 is 14 residues. Germline V lookup: CDR1 MGHRA, CDR2 YSYEKL. The CDR3 sequence: CASSRVGPQETQYF. DNA of the CDR3: TGCGCCAGCAGCCGGGTGGGGCCACAAGAGACCCAGTACTTC.

The chain employs TRBV9 and TRBJ1-1; D is uncertain. CDR1 SGDLS and CDR2 YYNGEE come from the germline V gene. The CDR3 spans 14 residues. With 5 bases removed from V and 3 bases from J, the gap between germline ends came to 14 bases. The CDR3 loop is CASRPITGDTEAFF. The CDR3 nucleotides read TGTGCCAGCAGACCGATAACGGGAGACACTGAAGCTTTCTTT.

The chain couples TRBV7-9 to TRBJ2-1; TRBD2 is a possible D gene (6 bases). Between the trimmed V and J ends, which lost 7 bases and 5 bases, there was a span of 12 bases. Germline lookup yields CDR1 SEHNR and CDR2 FQNEAQ (reference sequence). This CDR3 has 13 residues. For the CDR3, the DNA is TGTGCCAGCAACCGGGCGGGGAACAATGAGCAGTTCTTC. Translation: CASNRAGNNEQFF.

In the case of this clonotype: An end of the junction differs from the germline gene, which may be a read error. The V call is TRBV20-1, the J call TRBJ2-1, with 8 nucleotides matching TRBD2. Germline V gene sequence: CDR1 DFQATT, CDR2 SNEGSKA (reference sequence). The CDR3 runs 12 residues. The CDR3 sequence is CSATQPGGSTLF. DNA for the CDR3: TGCAGTGCTACACAACCGGGGGGGAGTACGCTCTTC.